The 17 T cell receptor beta chains below come from one sample, sequenced in a study of CD8 T cells in Susac syndrome. An input of roughly 0.5 to 1 ug of RNA was subjected to reverse transcription using random hexamers. TCRdb used MiXCR to reprocess the immunoSEQ multiplex PCR reads, holding one entry per CDR3 protein. The table has some 160,000 distinct CDR3 sequences, about 90% seen once. The source material was CD4+ T cells from PBMCs. The receptor source for this set is a human donor in good health.

The V call is TRBV20-1, the J call TRBJ2-1; D is undetermined. The CDR3 loop spans 13 amino acids. Per the germline V gene, CDR1 is DFQATT and CDR2 is SNEGSKA (reference sequence). The germline V and J ends were trimmed by 8 bases and 0 bases, with 11 bases remaining between them. DNA of the CDR3: TGCAGTTTTACCCGGAGCTCCTACAATGAGCAGTTCTTC. This encodes CSFTRSSYNEQFF.

The J gene is TRBJ2-1, the V gene TRBV18, with 9 bases identical to TRBD2. Germline CDR1 reads KGHSH; CDR2 reads LQKENI. Losses at the gene ends were 0 bases for V and 3 bases for J; bases not matched to a gene: 6. CDR3 length: 17 residues. The CDR3 DNA follows: TGTGCCAGCTCACCACCCGGAGCGGGAGGTCACTACAATGAGCAGTTCTTC. Translating it yields CASSPPGAGGHYNEQFF.

This sequence joins TRBV7-9 and TRBJ2-7; D may be TRBD1 (6 bases). Trimming left V 1 base short and J 4 bases short, with 14 bases between. Germline-derived CDR1 and CDR2 are SEHNR and FQNEAQ (reference sequence). This CDR3 has 15 residues. CDR3 in DNA: TGTGCCAGCAGCTTAGGAGGTAGGGGGAGATACGAGCAGTACTTC. Its translation: CASSLGGRGRYEQYF. Full variable domain (rest looked up from reference TRBV7-9 and TRBJ2-7): DTGVSQNPRHKITKRGQNVTFRCDPISEHNRLYWYRQTLGQGPEFLTYFQNEAQLEKSRLLSDRFSAERPKGSFSTLEIQRTEQGDSAMYLCASSLGGRGRYEQYFGPGTRLTVT.

The chain has TRBV29-1 and TRBJ2-5, with D perhaps matching TRBD1 (7 bases). Trimming stripped 7 bases from V and 7 bases from J, with 13 bases between. Per the germline V gene, CDR1 is SQVTM and CDR2 is ANQGSEA. The CDR3 extends over 11 amino acids. In nucleotides, the CDR3 is TGCAGCGAAAGCCAGGGGGGGACCCAGTACTTC. Encoded protein: CSESQGGTQYF.

This chain connects TRBV20-1 to TRBJ1-5; D is unresolved. The germline gives CDR1 DFQATT, CDR2 SNEGSKA (reference sequence). Between the trimmed V and J ends, which lost 0 bases and 2 bases, there was a span of 11 bases. This CDR3 has 15 residues. In nucleotides, the CDR3 is TGCAGTGCTAGAGATCGGGTTCTGGGCAATCAGCCCCAGCATTTT. Protein: CSARDRVLGNQPQHF.

The chain has TRBV3-1 and TRBJ1-5; 7 nucleotides align to TRBD1. Germline lookup yields CDR1 LGHDT and CDR2 YNNKEL (reference sequence). CDR3 length: 16 amino acids. V shed 0 bases and J 3 bases; nucleotides not matched to a gene: 5. The CDR3 region is CASSQERGRINQPQHF. CDR3 sequence (DNA): TGTGCCAGCAGCCAAGAGAGGGGGCGGATCAATCAGCCCCAGCATTTT.

The chain combines TRBV4-1 with TRBJ2-7; D remains unclear. Trimming cost V 1 base and J 3 bases, with 10 bases left between them. The CDR3 spans 14 residues. Per the germline V gene, CDR1 is MGHRA and CDR2 is YSYEKL. DNA for the CDR3: TGCGCCAGCAGCCAAGTTGGCGGAGACTACGAGCAGTACTTC. Its protein product is CASSQVGGDYEQYF.

This chain joins TRBV18 and TRBJ2-2, with 8 bases fitting TRBD1. The CDR3 totals 15 residues. The germline CDR1 and CDR2 sequences are KGHSH and LQKENI. The ends lost 3 bases at V and 1 base at J; junction bases unmatched: 1. CDR3 nucleotides: TGTGCCAGCTCACCTGACAGGGGGAACACCGGGGAGCTGTTTTTT. Protein: CASSPDRGNTGELFF.

The V gene is TRBV23-1, the J gene TRBJ2-2, with D maybe TRBD1 (5 bases). TRBV23-1 belongs to the ORF category, with a function that is uncertain. The CDR3 has 12 residues. V gave up 6 bases and J gave up 7 bases, with 9 bases separating them. DNA for the CDR3: TGCGCCAGCAGCCACCAGGGCGGGGAGCTGTTTTTT. It codes for CASSHQGGELFF.

The chain joins TRBV29-1 to TRBJ1-5; 8 bases map to TRBD1. J was trimmed by 7 bases and V by 6 bases; bases with no gene match: 8. There are 13 residues in the CDR3. Germline lookup yields CDR1 SQVTM and CDR2 ANQGSEA. CDR3 sequence reads: CSVGGTGEQPQHF. CDR3 in DNA: TGCAGCGTCGGCGGGACAGGCGAACAGCCCCAGCATTTT.

CDR3 nucleotide sequence: TGTGCCTGGAGAATCAAGCGGGAAGGGACTGAGCAGTTCTTC. This encodes CAWRIKREGTEQFF. This rearrangement joins TRBV30 to TRBJ2-1; the match to TRBD2 covers 7 bases. The CDR3 has 14 residues. Germline CDR1 is GTSNPN and CDR2 is SVGIG (reference sequence). V lost 3 bases to trimming and J lost 9 bases; unmatched junction nucleotides: 11.

This chain links TRBV5-4 with TRBJ1-2; the D gene is possibly TRBD1 (5 bases). Trimming shortened V by 1 base and J by 3 bases, and 13 bases separated the two germline ends. The CDR3 length is 15 residues. CDR1 SGHNT and CDR2 YYREEE come from the germline V gene (reference sequence). CDR3 in DNA: TGTGCCAGCAGCTTGAGGGCCAAAGGGGACTATGGCTACACCTTC. Amino acids: CASSLRAKGDYGYTF.

The genes are TRBV29-1 and TRBJ2-1; 7 bases map to TRBD2. CDR3 length: 12 amino acids. Germline V gives CDR1 SQVTM, CDR2 ANQGSEA. The V segment lost 0 bases and the J segment 7 bases; nucleotides outside the gene matches: 0. CDR3 nucleotides: TGCAGCGTTGAAGAGGGAGGGAATGAGCAGTTCTTC. Translation: CSVEEGGNEQFF.

V usage is TRBV6-5 and J usage is TRBJ1-2, with D possibly TRBD1 on 6 matching bases. CDR3 length: 13 residues. With 5 bases removed from V and 7 bases from J, the gap between germline ends came to 14 bases. Per germline, CDR1 MNHEY and CDR2 SVGAGI. Written as DNA, the CDR3 is TGTGCCAGCAGTCCTACAGGGTTCGGTGGCTACACCTTC. Amino acid sequence: CASSPTGFGGYTF.

The J gene is TRBJ2-3, the V gene TRBV20-1; 9 bases match TRBD2. The V and J ends lost 3 bases and 3 bases, in that order; junction bases with no gene match: 10. Germline-derived CDR1 and CDR2 are DFQATT and SNEGSKA (reference sequence). The length of the CDR3 is 16 residues. The CDR3 loop is CSARLAGWGRTDTQYF. CDR3 bases: TGCAGTGCTAGGCTAGCGGGGTGGGGGAGGACAGATACGCAGTATTTT.

This chain links TRBV10-3 with TRBJ2-3; 11 bases are a match to TRBD2. The trim removed 0 bases at V and 4 bases at J, leaving 3 bases unmatched. The length of the CDR3 is 16 residues. Germline CDR1 reads ENHRY; CDR2 reads SYGVKD. The CDR3 sequence is CAISESTSGKPDTQYF. CDR3 sequence (DNA): TGTGCCATCAGTGAGTCGACTAGCGGGAAACCAGATACGCAGTATTTT.

V and J are TRBV7-9 and TRBJ2-1; 7 bases match TRBD2. V trimming: 1 base; J trimming: 7 bases; junction bases outside the gene matches: 4. This CDR3 comprises 14 residues. The germline V gene encodes CDR1 SEHNR and CDR2 FQNEAQ (reference sequence). For the CDR3, the DNA is TGTGCCAGCAGCTTAGTTCTAGCGGTTAATGAGCAGTTCTTC. Protein product: CASSLVLAVNEQFF.